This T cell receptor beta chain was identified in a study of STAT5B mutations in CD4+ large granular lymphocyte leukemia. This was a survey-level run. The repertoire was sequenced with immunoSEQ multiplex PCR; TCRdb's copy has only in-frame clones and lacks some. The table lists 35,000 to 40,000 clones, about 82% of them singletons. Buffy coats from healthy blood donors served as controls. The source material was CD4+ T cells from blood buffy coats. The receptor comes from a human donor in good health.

Here the CDR3 reads CAILRQGISGEQYF. CDR3 coding DNA: TGTGCCATCCTGAGACAGGGGATTAGTGGTGAGCAGTACTTC. The chain couples TRBV6-1 to TRBJ2-7; 8 bases agree with TRBD1. Germline CDR1 reads MNHNS; CDR2 reads SASEGT. The J segment lost 7 bases and the V segment lost 10 bases, leaving 15 bases of the junction unmatched. CDR3 length: 14 residues.